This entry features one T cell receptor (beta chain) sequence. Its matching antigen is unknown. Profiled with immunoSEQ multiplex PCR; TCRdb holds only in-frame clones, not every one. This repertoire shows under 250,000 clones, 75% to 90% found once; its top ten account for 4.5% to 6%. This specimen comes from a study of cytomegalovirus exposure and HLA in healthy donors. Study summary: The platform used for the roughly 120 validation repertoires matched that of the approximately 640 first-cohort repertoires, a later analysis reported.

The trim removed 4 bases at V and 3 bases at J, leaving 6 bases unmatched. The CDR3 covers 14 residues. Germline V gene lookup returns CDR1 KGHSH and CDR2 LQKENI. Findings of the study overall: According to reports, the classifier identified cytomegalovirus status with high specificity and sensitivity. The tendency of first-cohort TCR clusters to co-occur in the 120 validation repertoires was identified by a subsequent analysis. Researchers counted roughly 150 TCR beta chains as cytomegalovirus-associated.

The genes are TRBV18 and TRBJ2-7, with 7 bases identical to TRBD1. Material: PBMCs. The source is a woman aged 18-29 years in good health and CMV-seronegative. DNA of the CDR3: TGTGCCAGCTCACACCGGGACAGAATCTACGAGCAGTACTTC. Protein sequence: CASSHRDRIYEQYF.